This TCR beta chain was obtained from a study of cytomegalovirus exposure and HLA in healthy donors. Germline V lookup: CDR1 SGHNT, CDR2 YYREEE (reference sequence). This CDR3 is built from 13 residues. Trimming shortened V by 7 bases and J by 1 base, and 11 bases separated the two germline ends. Points on this clone: Its antigen is unidentified.

It was with 60 Vbeta and 13 Jbeta primers that the PCR ran. The protocol was immunoSEQ multiplex PCR, while the TCRdb copy is restricted to in-frame clones and leaves out a portion. Here the sample spans around 89,000 clones, roughly 80% being singletons. Regarding the study as a whole: Among the sequence variants, a highly shared cluster was likely an artifact of sequencing.

Material: PBMCs. This receptor was obtained from a girl under 10 years old in good health and CMV-seropositive. V usage is TRBV5-4 and J usage is TRBJ1-1; perhaps TRBD1 as D (5 bases). This CDR3 is CASSHGGNTEAFF. CDR3 bases: TGTGCCAGCTCCCACGGGGGGAACACTGAAGCTTTCTTT.